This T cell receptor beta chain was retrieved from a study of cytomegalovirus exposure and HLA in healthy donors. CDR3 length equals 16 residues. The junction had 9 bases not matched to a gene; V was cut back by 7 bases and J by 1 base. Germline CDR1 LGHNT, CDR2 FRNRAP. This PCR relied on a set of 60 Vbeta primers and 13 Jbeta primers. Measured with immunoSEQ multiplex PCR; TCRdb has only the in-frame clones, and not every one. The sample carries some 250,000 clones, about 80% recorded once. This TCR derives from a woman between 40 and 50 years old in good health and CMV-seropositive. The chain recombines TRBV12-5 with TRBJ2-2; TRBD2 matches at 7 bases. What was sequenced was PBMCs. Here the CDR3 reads CASAPRWGGNTGELFF. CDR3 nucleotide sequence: TGTGCTAGTGCCCCTCGATGGGGGGGGAACACCGGGGAGCTGTTTTTT.